A selection of T cell receptor beta chains follows, all from one sample in a study of cytomegalovirus exposure and HLA in healthy donors. The data were produced by immunoSEQ multiplex PCR, yet TCRdb's version contains in-frame clones alone and is incomplete. This table has about 78,000 clones, 63% appearing once. Sequencing was done on a sample of PBMCs. The receptors here all came from a man younger than 45 in good health and CMV-seropositive. CDR3s include the opening cysteine and the closing phenylalanine or tryptophan. Each record gives: V gene, clone size, D gene, J gene, CDR3 protein, CDR3 DNA. The D gene is left open where the match is weak. A clone size is listed for some rows: how often the clone was seen (once, few, many), or a class if it is expanded.

TRBV5-5,NA,TRBD2,TRBJ2-7,CASSFGSSGGAREQYF,TGTGCCAGCAGCTTTGGGAGTAGCGGGGGGGCTCGCGAGCAGTACTTC
TRBV6-1,NA,NA,TRBJ2-7,CASSERAYEQYF,TGTGCCAGCAGTGAACGAGCCTACGAGCAGTACTTC
TRBV9,NA,NA,TRBJ2-2,CASSVVAETGELFF,TGTGCCAGCAGCGTAGTGGCGGAGACCGGGGAGCTGTTTTTT
TRBV11-3,NA,NA,TRBJ2-3,CASSQTGGLILSTDTQYF,TGTGCCAGCAGCCAAACAGGGGGACTAATTTTGTCCACAGATACGCAGTATTTT
TRBV13,few,NA,TRBJ2-1,CASSLRLSSYNEQFF,TGTGCCAGCAGCTTGAGACTGAGCTCCTACAATGAGCAGTTCTTC
TRBV6-1,NA,NA,TRBJ2-7,CASSDASSYEQYF,TGTGCCAGCAGTGACGCGAGCTCCTACGAGCAGTACTTC
TRBV2,NA,TRBD1,TRBJ2-7,CASRYTGGVHEQYF,TGTGCCAGCAGGTATACAGGGGGCGTCCACGAGCAGTACTTC
TRBV6-5,many,NA,TRBJ2-1,CASSYRYEQFF,TGTGCCAGCAGTTACCGGTATGAGCAGTTCTTC
TRBV10-3,NA,NA,TRBJ2-3,CAISDGVGGGRTRVLSDTQYF,TGTGCCATCAGTGATGGGGTCGGTGGTGGCCGCACTAGAGTGTTGTCAGATACGCAGTATTTT
TRBV5-1,NA,NA,TRBJ2-3,CASSGSGTSDTQYF,TGCGCCAGCAGCGGTAGCGGAACGTCAGATACGCAGTATTTT
TRBV29-1,NA,TRBD1,TRBJ1-1,CSVETDPGGTEAFF,TGCAGCGTTGAAACCGACCCAGGGGGTACTGAAGCTTTCTTT
TRBV5-1,once,NA,TRBJ2-7,CASSLVGQGYEQYF,TGCGCCAGCAGCTTGGTCGGGCAGGGCTACGAGCAGTACTTC
TRBV15,few,TRBD1,TRBJ1-2,CATSRDRDRRSNYGYTF,TGTGCCACCAGCAGAGATAGGGACAGACGCAGTAACTATGGCTACACCTTC
TRBV10-3,NA,NA,TRBJ1-6,CAISDLQGYNSPLHF,TGTGCCATCAGTGATTTGCAGGGGTATAATTCACCCCTCCACTTT
TRBV28,NA,TRBD1,TRBJ1-1,CASSLRQGDGFF,TGTGCCAGCAGCTTAAGACAGGGCGACGGTTTCTTT
TRBV28,few,TRBD1,TRBJ2-7,CASRTGGEDEQYF,TGTGCCAGCAGGACAGGGGGCGAGGACGAGCAGTACTTC
TRBV9,NA,TRBD1,TRBJ2-1,CASSPGTGEKFF,TGTGCCAGCAGCCCCGGGACAGGCGAAAAGTTCTTC
TRBV7-6,NA,TRBD1,TRBJ1-1,CASSQPGQGEAFF,TGTGCCAGCAGCCAGCCGGGACAGGGGGAAGCTTTCTTT
TRBV28,few,NA,TRBJ2-6,CASSLSGDSGANVLTF,TGTGCCAGCAGTTTATCGGGGGACTCTGGGGCCAACGTCCTGACTTTC
TRBV7-3,NA,TRBD1,TRBJ2-1,CASSSGQGWNEQFF,TGTGCCAGCAGCTCGGGACAGGGGTGGAATGAGCAGTTCTTC
TRBV5-4,NA,NA,TRBJ1-1,CASSRPEGNTEAFF,TGTGCCAGCAGCCGCCCGGAGGGGAACACTGAAGCTTTCTTT
TRBV5-1,NA,TRBD1,TRBJ2-7,CASSFGLEGQGYEQYF,TGCGCCAGCAGCTTCGGCCTGGAAGGACAGGGCTACGAGCAGTACTTC
TRBV4-2,NA,NA,TRBJ1-3,CASSQDDSSGNTIYF,TGTGCCAGCAGCCAAGATGACAGCTCTGGAAACACCATATATTTT
TRBV9,few,TRBD1,TRBJ2-7,CASSATGDTYEQYF,TGTGCCAGCAGCGCGACAGGGGACACCTACGAGCAGTACTTC
TRBV6-4,NA,NA,TRBJ2-2,CASSVDGDGELFF,TGTGCCAGCAGTGTCGACGGAGACGGGGAGCTGTTTTTT
TRBV5-1,NA,NA,TRBJ1-4,CASSSRVNNEKLFF,TGCGCCAGCAGCTCCAGGGTTAATAATGAAAAACTGTTTTTT
TRBV4-1,NA,TRBD1,TRBJ2-7,CASSLGQGAYEQYF,TGCGCCAGCAGCCTTGGGCAGGGGGCCTACGAGCAGTACTTC
TRBV10-3,few,NA,TRBJ1-1,CAISQGFPEAFF,TGTGCCATCAGTCAGGGGTTCCCTGAAGCTTTCTTT
TRBV28,NA,NA,TRBJ2-5,CASSFLGAQETQYF,TGTGCCAGCAGTTTCCTGGGGGCACAAGAGACCCAGTACTTC
TRBV14,NA,NA,TRBJ2-3,CASSLAVQGADTQYF,TGTGCCAGCAGCTTAGCGGTCCAAGGGGCAGATACGCAGTATTTT
TRBV27,NA,TRBD1,TRBJ2-1,CASSPDRGSYNEQFF,TGTGCCAGCAGTCCCGACAGGGGCTCCTACAATGAGCAGTTCTTC
TRBV28,few,TRBD1,TRBJ2-5,CASSPSGQGGVETQYF,TGTGCCAGCAGTCCCTCCGGACAGGGTGGGGTTGAGACCCAGTACTTC
TRBV6-5,NA,NA,TRBJ1-1,CATGHLNTEAFF,TGTGCCACCGGACACTTGAACACTGAAGCTTTCTTT
TRBV10-2,NA,NA,TRBJ1-5,CASSESSGNQPQHF,TGCGCCAGCAGTGAGTCGTCGGGTAATCAGCCCCAGCATTTT
TRBV28,once,NA,TRBJ1-3,CASRDGQLGNTIYF,TGTGCCAGCAGGGATGGGCAGCTAGGAAACACCATATATTTT
TRBV2,once,NA,TRBJ1-1,CASSETGPNTEAFF,TGTGCCAGCAGCGAAACAGGACCGAACACTGAAGCTTTCTTT
TRBV7-2,few,NA,TRBJ1-5,CASSFGNNQPQHF,TGTGCCAGCAGCTTCGGGAACAATCAGCCCCAGCATTTT
TRBV2,NA,TRBD2,TRBJ2-5,CASSAPGLAGGPETQYF,TGTGCCAGCAGTGCGCCGGGACTAGCGGGGGGGCCGGAGACCCAGTACTTC
TRBV27,many,TRBD1,TRBJ1-6,CASRTGHSPLHF,TGTGCCAGCAGGACAGGGCATTCACCCCTCCACTTT
TRBV11-2,NA,NA,TRBJ1-1,CASSVTGMNTEAFF,TGTGCCAGCAGCGTAACAGGAATGAACACTGAAGCTTTCTTT
TRBV30,NA,TRBD1,TRBJ1-1,CAWSVPGQGRAEAFF,TGTGCCTGGAGTGTCCCGGGACAGGGGCGAGCTGAAGCTTTCTTT
TRBV30,NA,NA,TRBJ2-5,CAWSPRETQYF,TGTGCCTGGAGTCCCCGAGAGACCCAGTACTTC
TRBV15,NA,TRBD1,TRBJ1-1,CATSRDPQGGAFF,TGTGCCACCAGCAGAGATCCACAGGGGGGAGCTTTCTTT
TRBV7-9,NA,TRBD2,TRBJ2-1,CASCREVRNEQFF,TGTGCCAGCTGCCGGGAGGTGAGGAATGAGCAGTTCTTC
TRBV29-1,NA,TRBD2,TRBJ2-1,CSGQTSSNEQFF,TGCAGCGGCCAGACTAGCTCCAATGAGCAGTTCTTC
TRBV6-5,NA,TRBD2,TRBJ2-1,CASSRAGGEQFF,TGTGCCAGCAGTCGAGCGGGGGGGGAGCAGTTCTTC
TRBV5-1,NA,TRBD1,TRBJ1-1,CASSSGLGTGAPVNTEAFF,TGCGCCAGCAGCTCGGGGCTCGGGACAGGGGCCCCGGTGAACACTGAAGCTTTCTTT
TRBV7-2,few,TRBD2,TRBJ2-7,CASSDRPGTSGYEQYF,TGTGCCAGCAGCGACAGACCCGGGACTAGCGGCTACGAGCAGTACTTC
TRBV29-1,few,NA,TRBJ2-7,CSVGAGIEYEQYF,TGCAGCGTTGGGGCAGGGATAGAGTACGAGCAGTACTTC
TRBV11-3,few,NA,TRBJ2-3,CASSLGYGRTDTQYF,TGTGCCAGCAGCTTAGGGTACGGTCGCACAGATACGCAGTATTTT